Presented here are 24 T cell receptor beta chains from one specimen sequenced in a study of T cells after yellow fever vaccination. TCRdb used MiXCR to reprocess the 5' RACE reads, holding one entry per CDR3 protein. The profile shows 27,000 or so distinct CDR3 sequences, roughly 4.7% of them singletons. The input for sequencing was PBMCs, either bulk or a sorted T-cell subset (CD4+, CD8+, memory, or dextramer-sorted; not recorded which), taken on the day of the yellow fever booster vaccination. These TCRs come from a man between 18 and 35 years old who received the YFV17D yellow fever vaccine.

This clonotype was seen repeatedly, ten times or more. The chain couples TRBV7-2 to TRBJ1-2, with D possibly being TRBD1 (5 bases). Germline CDR1 and CDR2: SGHTA and FQGNSA. There are 15 residues in the CDR3. V was pared by 3 bases and J by 1 base, with 12 bases between. In nucleotides, the CDR3 is TGTGCCAGCAGCTTGAGCGACAGAATTAACTATGGCTACACCTTC. Translating gives CASSLSDRINYGYTF.

This clonotype has at least ten counts. The V and J genes are TRBV7-3 and TRBJ2-2, with 8 nucleotides matching TRBD1. V shed 5 bases and J 1 base; nucleotides not matched to a gene: 3. Germline CDR1 reads SGHTA; CDR2 reads FQGTGA. The length of the CDR3 is 15 residues. In DNA form, the CDR3 reads TGTGCCAGCAGCCGACAGGGGCAGAACACCGGGGAGCTGTTTTTT. Residues: CASSRQGQNTGELFF.

This clonotype was observed many times. This chain uses TRBV7-6 with TRBJ2-3; D remains unclear. The CDR3 is 14 residues long. V dropped 5 bases and J dropped 2 bases, with 11 bases sitting between them. CDR1 is SGHVS and CDR2 is FNYEAQ in the germline V gene. CDR3: CASSLSADTDTQYF. In DNA, the CDR3 is TGTGCCAGCAGCCTATCTGCAGACACAGATACGCAGTATTTT.

In this sample, this clonotype turned up many times. The V call is TRBV4-3, the J call TRBJ2-2; TRBD1 or TRBD2 may be the D gene (5 bases each). V dropped 4 bases and J dropped 4 bases, with 13 bases sitting between them. Per germline, CDR1 LGHNA and CDR2 YSLEER. The CDR3 is 15 amino acids. The CDR3 reads CASSRGSVSTGELFF. The CDR3 region has the DNA TGCGCCAGCAGCCGGGGGTCTGTGTCCACCGGGGAGCTGTTTTTT.

The chain uses TRBV18 and TRBJ1-2; the D is unclear. Per the germline V gene, CDR1 is KGHSH and CDR2 is LQKENI. Trimming shortened V by 1 base and J by 0 bases, and 9 bases separated the two germline ends. The CDR3 covers 15 residues. The CDR3 nucleotides are TGTGCCAGCTCACCACAGTTGGGGACTAACTATGGCTACACCTTC. This codes for CASSPQLGTNYGYTF.

This clonotype was observed many times. The genes are TRBV6-1 and TRBJ2-1; TRBD2 matches at 13 bases. Per germline, CDR1 MNHNS and CDR2 SASEGT. The J segment lost 4 bases and the V segment lost 6 bases, leaving 3 bases of the junction unmatched. The CDR3 runs to 15 residues. The CDR3 DNA follows: TGTGCCAGCAGCCAGACTAGCGGGGGGTACAATGAGCAGTTCTTC. It yields the protein CASSQTSGGYNEQFF.

This clonotype was seen at least ten times. The chain carries TRBV12-3 or TRBV12-4 and TRBJ2-3; 13 bases fit TRBD2. Trimming took 6 bases from V and 5 from J; bases not matched to a gene: 8. The CDR3 contains 16 residues. In nucleotides, the CDR3 is TGTGCCAGCAGGGTACTAGCGGGGGGGCCGGTAGATACGCAGTATTTT. Translated, it gives CASRVLAGGPVDTQYF.

In this sample, this clonotype turned up a few times. The DNA of the CDR3 is TGCGCCAGCAGCTACTCCCCCTCTAGCACAGATACGCAGTATTTT. Amino acids: CASSYSPSSTDTQYF. The chain is built from TRBV5-1 and TRBJ2-3; no firm D call. Germline CDR1 and CDR2: SGHRS and YFSETQ. V was trimmed by 3 bases and J by 0 bases, leaving 11 bases between them. CDR3 length: 15 residues.

The table lists this clonotype with a few counts. Without the conserved terminal phenylalanine or tryptophan, this CDR3 likely stems from a read error. The limits of the CDR3 on the DNA are not certain, so only TCRdb's listed CDR3 is given. The chain joins TRBV3-1 to TRBJ2-5. Per germline, CDR1 LGHDT and CDR2 YNNKEL (reference sequence). The CDR3 spans 13 amino acids, including both terminal residues. CDR3 sequence reads: CASSQDIQVSAII.

This clonotype was seen ten or more times. This sequence joins TRBV7-2 and TRBJ2-1, with D possibly TRBD2 on 7 matching bases. V shed 5 bases and J shed 7 bases, with 18 bases lying between them. This CDR3 is built from 15 residues. Germline V CDR1 and CDR2: SGHTA, FQGNSA. For the CDR3, the DNA is TGTGCCAGCAGCCCTAGGAGGGGGGGCGGGAATGAGCAGTTCTTC. Its protein product is CASSPRRGGGNEQFF.

At least ten counts were recorded for this clonotype. The chain couples TRBV20-1 to TRBJ2-6; D remains ambiguous. From germline, CDR1 is DFQATT and CDR2 SNEGSKA (reference sequence). V gave up 6 bases and J gave up 1 base, with 7 bases separating them. The CDR3 length is 13 residues. CDR3 region: CSALKSGANVLTF. CDR3 in DNA: TGCAGTGCCCTAAAATCTGGGGCCAACGTCCTGACTTTC.

The sample holds many counts of this clonotype. The rearrangement links TRBV5-6 to TRBJ2-7, with 9 bases lining up with TRBD2. This CDR3 comprises 13 residues. The junction had 3 bases not matched to a gene; V was cut back by 4 bases and J by 4 bases. Germline CDR1 SGHDT, CDR2 YYEEEE. The CDR3 sequence is CASSGGGAYEQYF. As DNA, the CDR3 is TGTGCCAGCAGCGGCGGGGGGGCTTACGAGCAGTACTTC.

The chain carries TRBV4-2 and TRBJ2-3; D may be TRBD2 (6 bases). Germline CDR1 and CDR2: LGHNA and YNFKEQ. The CDR3 has 15 residues. The V end lost 6 bases, the J end lost 2 bases, and 15 bases lay between the germline ends. CDR3 loop: CASRPVAEPTDTQYF. In DNA, the CDR3 is TGTGCCAGCAGGCCAGTAGCGGAGCCCACAGATACGCAGTATTTT.

This clonotype came up many times. V is TRBV7-9 and J is TRBJ1-4, with 7 bases that match TRBD1. Losses at the gene ends were 6 bases for V and 8 bases for J; bases not matched to a gene: 9. Germline CDR1 SEHNR, CDR2 FQNEAQ (reference sequence). This CDR3 has 14 amino acids. CDR3 coding DNA: TGTGCCAGCAGGCCTAGACAGGGCCAAGAAAAACTGTTTTTT. Translation gives CASRPRQGQEKLFF.

In this sample, this clonotype turned up a few times. J is TRBJ1-5 and V is TRBV5-6; D may be TRBD1 (6 bases). There are 15 residues in the CDR3. Germline V gene sequence: CDR1 SGHDT, CDR2 YYEEEE. Trimming removed 1 base at V and 7 bases at J, with 15 bases between. The CDR3 here is CASSLWAGDKQPQHF. In DNA form, the CDR3 reads TGTGCCAGCAGCTTGTGGGCAGGGGATAAACAGCCCCAGCATTTT.

This clonotype was found a few times. As DNA, the CDR3 is TGTGCCAGCAGCCAGATCGACAGGAATGAAAAACTGTTTTTT. It codes for CASSQIDRNEKLFF. The chain carries TRBV5-6 and TRBJ1-4; D is possibly TRBD1 (6 bases). In germline, CDR1 is SGHDT, CDR2 YYEEEE. The CDR3 length is 14 residues. The V end was cut by 4 bases, the J end by 5 bases, with 12 bases between.

This clonotype appeared many times. This chain links TRBV5-6 with TRBJ2-7; the D is unclear. The CDR3 has 14 residues. With 3 bases removed from V and 3 bases from J, the gap between germline ends came to 13 bases. CDR1 is SGHDT, CDR2 YYEEEE, per germline. CDR3 sequence (DNA): TGTGCCAGCAGCTCCTCCCTAGAGATCTACGAGCAGTACTTC. It specifies CASSSSLEIYEQYF.

This clonotype was found many times. The V call is TRBV3-1, the J call TRBJ2-3; D unclear. This CDR3 is 15 amino acids long. Germline V gene lookup returns CDR1 LGHDT and CDR2 YNNKEL (reference sequence). With 4 bases removed from V and 2 bases from J, the gap between germline ends came to 13 bases. The CDR3 sequence: CASSRSGRLTDTQYF. Written as DNA, the CDR3 is TGTGCCAGCAGCCGATCCGGTAGGCTCACAGATACGCAGTATTTT.

The table lists this clonotype with many counts. The V gene is TRBV7-6, the J gene TRBJ2-1; the D call may be TRBD1 or TRBD2 (5 bases each). Germline lookup yields CDR1 SGHVS and CDR2 FNYEAQ. The V end lost 5 bases, the J end lost 7 bases, and 21 bases lay between the germline ends. The CDR3 length is 16 residues. For the CDR3, the DNA is TGTGCCAGCAGCGTACTAGGTAGTATCAAGGGGAATGAGCAGTTCTTC. Translation gives CASSVLGSIKGNEQFF.

Only a few counts were recorded for this clonotype. The CDR3 DNA reads as TGTGCCAGCAGACCCGGACAGGGGTCGGTATCTTTGAATTCACCCCTCCACTTT. This translates into CASRPGQGSVSLNSPLHF. V is TRBV12-3 or TRBV12-4 and J is TRBJ1-6; 9 nucleotides agree with TRBD1. The CDR3 sequence is 18 residues long. V dropped 6 bases and J dropped 7; count of bases not matched to a gene: 16.

The rearrangement links TRBV6-5 to TRBJ2-5; 8 nucleotides agree with TRBD1. V shed 6 bases, J shed 2 bases, and the junction held 2 bases outside the gene matches. The CDR3 is made up of 13 amino acids. The germline gives CDR1 MNHEY, CDR2 SVGAGI. The CDR3 DNA sequence: TGTGCCAGCAGACGGACAGGGCAAGAGACCCAGTACTTC. It specifies CASRRTGQETQYF.

This clonotype was found many times. The CDR3 protein is CASSQVFGESQYF. DNA of the CDR3: TGCGCCAGCAGCCAAGTGTTTGGCGAATCCCAGTATTTT. The chain uses TRBV4-1 and TRBJ2-3, with D uncertain. CDR3 length equals 13 residues. CDR1 and CDR2 (germline): MGHRA, YSYEKL. V was clipped by 1 base and J by 12 bases, with 14 bases between them.

This clonotype was observed at least ten times. The J gene is TRBJ2-1, the V gene TRBV5-1; TRBD2 agrees at 7 bases. The V gene's germline CDR1 is SGHRS and CDR2 YFSETQ. The CDR3 spans 14 residues. Germline trimming cut 4 bases from V and 4 bases from J; bases unmatched to any gene: 5. The CDR3 protein is CASSLADSYNEQFF. As DNA, the CDR3 is TGCGCCAGCAGCCTAGCGGATAGTTACAATGAGCAGTTCTTC.

This clonotype came up a few times. The J gene is TRBJ1-2, the V gene TRBV7-9; D is perhaps TRBD1 (5 bases). This CDR3 comprises 13 residues. Trimming took off 3 bases at V and 7 bases at J, with 12 bases between the two ends. Germline CDR1 SEHNR, CDR2 FQNEAQ (reference sequence). The CDR3 DNA sequence: TGTGCCAGCAGCTTTCAGGGAGGTCGTGGCTACACCTTC. This translates into CASSFQGGRGYTF.